This TCR beta chain was recovered during a study of T cell clones after liver transplantation (dated by TCRdb to about 2019). Background for the entire study: ITN030ST, the source of the samples, was a randomized trial that attempted immunosuppression withdrawal within 2 years of liver transplantation. Of the eight recipients, three were HCV-positive, while the remaining recipients had been transplanted for non-autoimmune, non-viral indications. Third party-reactive TCRbeta sequences were also identified from pre-transplant MLRs to serve as an antigen-independent comparator for donor-reactive sequences. After a pre-transplant mixed lymphocyte reaction, TCRbeta sequencing was used to pinpoint donor-reactive T cell clones, which were subsequently tracked in post-transplant blood. Blood samples were collected pre-transplant, pre-randomization before withdrawal, and post-randomization after either complete withdrawal or failed withdrawal. The studied cohort comprised 8 liver transplant recipients, 3 classified as tolerant and 5 as non-tolerant. Subjects received no induction therapy and standard immunosuppression until randomization at 12-24 months post-transplant. To count as tolerant, a recipient had to stay completely off immunosuppression for at least one year without liver enzymes climbing beyond twice the upper limit of normal. Results the study describes overall, beyond this receptor: Because no allograft tissue specimens were available, donor-reactive T cells may have migrated into the graft instead of being deleted. Circulating donor-reactive CD4 TCRbeta sequences fell significantly post-transplant in most of the 8 subjects, irrespective of tolerance or HCV status. Conclusions were preliminary, limited by small, heterogeneous patient numbers and non-standardized post-transplant time points. When repertoire turnover was accounted for, significantly reduced detection of donor-reactive sequences was found in 7 of 8 subjects for CD4 and in 8 of 8 subjects for CD8. In two subjects, low numbers of available donor cells limited the measurable donor-reactive repertoire. The decline in donor-reactive sequences exceeded the decline in third party-reactive sequences, suggesting partial antigen-specific deletion that was unrelated to withdrawal success.

CDR1 is given as SGDLS and CDR2 as YYNGEE, both from the germline V gene. A distance of 9 bases separates the germline ends of V and J, which lose 4 bases and 5 bases respectively. From the cysteine through the phenylalanine, the CDR3 covers 13 amino acids. Only the CDR3 DNA stays, 39 bases, in frame from base 1. Using immunoSEQ, frozen genomic DNA was subjected to high-throughput TCRbeta CDR3 sequencing, a process that included PCR amplification, mapping, bias correction and internal controls. The published analysis was carried out like this. Only productive rearrangements were retained, and each unique TCRbeta sequence was defined by its CDR3 nucleotide sequence together with its V and J gene. Donor-reactive sequences required at least 5-fold expansion in CFSE-low cells versus unstimulated pre-transplant cells and at least 0.01% frequency. Minimum frequency thresholds were set for each subject based on the unstimulated sample with the lowest template count, ensuring at least 90% detection power. Jensen-Shannon divergence between the top 1000 TCRbeta sequences post- versus pre-transplant served as the measure of repertoire turnover. Two-sided Fisher's exact tests were used to test for changes in the detection of donor-reactive sequences. As stored in TCRdb, this immuneACCESS dataset retains in-frame rearrangements with V and J assigned. A fraction of the clones does not appear; measured against another copy, unresolved V genes explain less than half of the discrepancy, and the remainder lacks a known reason. That table is the source of V, J and clone size, and D and trimming were worked out from the DNA. Recorded for this sample are over 50,000 clones; 70% to 85% of them occurred a single time. Approximately 8% of the sample belongs to the ten largest clones.

Comments on this clone: What this receptor recognizes is not known. Per-base quality was not reported, and no clone a single base away is much larger than it.

In light of the paper, this sample's time point label describes: pre-transplant. Thawed unstimulated PBMCs were stained for CD3, CD4 and CD8 and FACS-sorted into CD3+CD4+ and CD3+CD8+ populations. Each of the 8 studied subjects was randomized to immunosuppression withdrawal. The Qiagen DNeasy Blood and Tissue Kit was used to isolate genomic DNA. The sequence links TRBV9 to TRBJ2-2; the D segment cannot be called with confidence. The sequence came from a human donor who received a liver transplant. This material consisted of CD4+ T cells from blood, taken before liver transplant. The DNA sequence is given as TGTGCCAGCAGCAACTACAAAACCGGGGAGCTGTTTTTT. It specifies CASSNYKTGELFF.